Listed below are T cell receptor beta chains from one sample, sequenced in a study of cytomegalovirus exposure and HLA in healthy donors. Here immunoSEQ multiplex PCR was the method, and the copy in TCRdb shows in-frame clones only, minus some. The sample consists of about 120,000 clones, approximately 70% of them appearing once. What was sequenced was PBMCs. Receptors originate from a middle-aged woman in good health and CMV-seropositive. CDR3s include the opening cysteine and the closing phenylalanine or tryptophan. D genes are given only for firm matches. Size is omitted from some rows. Given values are once, few, many or a class for expanded clones.

V: TRBV20-1; size: .; J: TRBJ1-1; D: TRBD1; DNA: TGCAGAACAGGGGGCGAAGCTTTCTTT; CDR3: CRTGGEAFF
V: TRBV28; size: .; J: TRBJ1-5; D: TRBD1; DNA: TGTGCCAGCAGCAAGGACAGGGGGATCAATCAGCCCCAGCATTTT; CDR3: CASSKDRGINQPQHF
V: TRBV5-1; size: .; J: TRBJ2-5; D: TRBD2; DNA: TGCGCCAGCAGCTTGCTACTAGCGGAACAAGAGACCCAGTACTTC; CDR3: CASSLLLAEQETQYF
V: TRBV19; size: .; J: TRBJ2-7; D: TRBD2; DNA: TGTGCCAGTAGTTCTTTAGCGGGAGCCTCCTACGAGCAGTACTTC; CDR3: CASSSLAGASYEQYF
V: TRBV5-4; size: .; J: TRBJ2-1; D: TRBD1; DNA: TGTGCCAGCAGCATGGACAGGGTCAATGAGCAGTTCTTC; CDR3: CASSMDRVNEQFF
V: TRBV4-1; size: few; J: TRBJ1-1; D: .; DNA: TGCGCCAGTCAGGGTGTCGGTACTGAAGCTTTCTTT; CDR3: CASQGVGTEAFF
V: TRBV5-1; size: .; J: TRBJ2-5; D: TRBD2; DNA: TGCGCCAGCAGCTTGGGTACTAGCGGGAGAGAGACCCAGTACTTC; CDR3: CASSLGTSGRETQYF
V: TRBV6-1; size: few; J: TRBJ2-7; D: TRBD2; DNA: TGTGCCAGCAGTACTAGCGGGGCCTCCTACGAGCAGTACTTC; CDR3: CASSTSGASYEQYF
V: TRBV27; size: once; J: TRBJ2-5; D: TRBD2; DNA: TGTGCCAGCAGTCCTATTGGGACTAGCGGAGTAGTACGAGAGACCCAGTACTTC; CDR3: CASSPIGTSGVVRETQYF
V: TRBV5-4; size: .; J: TRBJ1-1; D: .; DNA: TGTGCCAGCAGCTTGCGTTTGAACACTGAAGCTTTCTTT; CDR3: CASSLRLNTEAFF
V: TRBV29-1; size: few; J: TRBJ1-5; D: .; DNA: TGCAGCGTTGAAGAGGGGGCGATGGGGCCCCAGCATTTT; CDR3: CSVEEGAMGPQHF
V: TRBV5-1; size: few; J: TRBJ1-1; D: .; DNA: TGCGCCAGCAGCTTGGACGGGGGGAACACTGAAGCTTTCTTT; CDR3: CASSLDGGNTEAFF
V: TRBV9; size: .; J: TRBJ1-3; D: .; DNA: TGTGCCAGCAGCGCTGTTCTCGACAACTCTGGAAACACCATATATTTT; CDR3: CASSAVLDNSGNTIYF
V: TRBV4-1; size: .; J: TRBJ2-1; D: .; DNA: TGCGCCAGCAGCCAAGATCCCAGGCAGCAGAGCTCCTACAATGAGCAGTTCTTC; CDR3: CASSQDPRQQSSYNEQFF
V: TRBV4-1; size: .; J: TRBJ1-2; D: .; DNA: TGCGCCAGCAGCCCCCTCGTGGCCCCTAACTATGGCTACACCTTC; CDR3: CASSPLVAPNYGYTF
V: TRBV7-9; size: .; J: TRBJ1-1; D: .; DNA: TGTGCCAGCAGCTTAAGGGGGAACACTGAAGCTTTCTTT; CDR3: CASSLRGNTEAFF
V: TRBV28; size: .; J: TRBJ2-1; D: TRBD2; DNA: TGTGCCAGCAGTTTTAGCGGGAGGTCCTACAATGAGCAGTTCTTC; CDR3: CASSFSGRSYNEQFF
V: TRBV5-1; size: .; J: TRBJ2-6; D: .; DNA: TGCGCCAGCAGCTTGGGTTCGGGGTCTGGGGCCAACGTCCTGACTTTC; CDR3: CASSLGSGSGANVLTF
V: TRBV2; size: once; J: TRBJ2-3; D: TRBD2; DNA: TGTGCCAGCAGTGATCTTACTAGCGGGAGTACAGATACGCAGTATTTT; CDR3: CASSDLTSGSTDTQYF
V: TRBV6-5; size: few; J: TRBJ2-7; D: .; DNA: TGTGCCAGCAGTTACCGTGGGAGCTCCTACGAGCAGTACTTC; CDR3: CASSYRGSSYEQYF
V: TRBV28; size: .; J: TRBJ2-7; D: .; DNA: TGTGCCAGCAGGTCCCCCGACAGCTCCTACGAGCAGTACTTC; CDR3: CASRSPDSSYEQYF
V: TRBV7-9; size: .; J: TRBJ2-7; D: .; DNA: TGTGCCAGCAGCTGGGGCGGGGACTCCTACGAGCAGTACTTC; CDR3: CASSWGGDSYEQYF
V: TRBV9; size: .; J: TRBJ2-7; D: TRBD2; DNA: TGTGCCAGCAGCCCAAACAGCGGGAGCTACGAGCAGTACTTC; CDR3: CASSPNSGSYEQYF
V: TRBV27; size: few; J: TRBJ2-7; D: .; DNA: TGTGCCAGCAGTTTTTCGGGAGCTACTTACGAGCAGTACTTC; CDR3: CASSFSGATYEQYF
V: TRBV7-2; size: .; J: TRBJ1-1; D: .; DNA: TGTGCCAGCAGCTCCATGACAGGCGGAAGGACTGAAGCTTTCTTT; CDR3: CASSSMTGGRTEAFF
V: TRBV6-1; size: .; J: TRBJ2-1; D: .; DNA: TGTGCCAGCAGTGGGGGACTGCCCAATGAGCAGTTCTTC; CDR3: CASSGGLPNEQFF
V: TRBV5-1; size: .; J: TRBJ1-4; D: TRBD1; DNA: TGCGCCAGCAGCCTTGGACAGGGCCGAGGTGAAAAACTGTTTTTT; CDR3: CASSLGQGRGEKLFF
V: TRBV2; size: .; J: TRBJ1-1; D: .; DNA: TGTGCCAGCAGTGCCTTTGTCGGGGTTGGGGACACTGAAGCTTTCTTT; CDR3: CASSAFVGVGDTEAFF
V: TRBV19; size: .; J: TRBJ2-3; D: TRBD2; DNA: TGTGCCAGTAAACCCCAAGCGGGAGGAGCAGATACGCAGTATTTT; CDR3: CASKPQAGGADTQYF
V: TRBV28; size: .; J: TRBJ1-4; D: TRBD1; DNA: TGTGCCAGCAGCCCAGACAGGGTCGGGCTTAATGAAAAACTGTTTTTT; CDR3: CASSPDRVGLNEKLFF
V: TRBV28; size: .; J: TRBJ2-1; D: TRBD2; DNA: TGTGCCAGCAGTTCTCTAGCGGGAAACTACAATGAGCAGTTCTTC; CDR3: CASSSLAGNYNEQFF
V: TRBV7-9; size: .; J: TRBJ1-1; D: TRBD1; DNA: TGTGCCAGCAGGCAAGGGGGCCGGACTGAAGCTTTCTTT; CDR3: CASRQGGRTEAFF
V: TRBV28; size: few; J: TRBJ1-1; D: .; DNA: TGTGCCAGCAGTTTCGGGGGGAACACTGAAGCTTTCTTT; CDR3: CASSFGGNTEAFF
V: TRBV5-4; size: .; J: TRBJ1-2; D: .; DNA: TGTGCCAGCAGCTTGAGCGGAGGGGCTAACTATGGCTACACCTTC; CDR3: CASSLSGGANYGYTF